The 22 T cell receptor beta chains below all came from one sample that was sequenced in a study of cytomegalovirus exposure and HLA in healthy donors. Primers: 60 Vbeta forward and 13 Jbeta reverse. The method was immunoSEQ multiplex PCR; TCRdb's version includes in-frame clones alone and lacks a portion of them. The table includes tens of thousands of clones, approximately 78% detected once. The sequencing sample was made of PBMCs. The receptors come from a woman in her thirties or forties in good health and CMV-seropositive.

This chain uses TRBV11-3 with TRBJ2-3; 11 nucleotides line up with TRBD2. Germline CDR1 and CDR2: SGHNT and YENEEA. Trimming removed 6 bases from V and 5 bases from J; junction bases left unmatched: 10. CDR3 length: 16 amino acids. The CDR3, as DNA: TGTGCCAGCAGTTTGACTAGCGGGACGGCCCAAGATACGCAGTATTTT. It is translated as CASSLTSGTAQDTQYF.

The CDR3 nucleotides read TGCGCCAGCAGCCAAGATCTCGGGACAGCCTACGAGCAGTACTTC. It specifies CASSQDLGTAYEQYF. This chain connects TRBV4-3 to TRBJ2-7; TRBD1 matches 7 bases. Germline trimming cut 0 bases from V and 2 bases from J; bases unmatched to any gene: 4. The length of the CDR3 is 15 residues. CDR1 and CDR2 (germline): LGHNA, YSLEER.

CDR3 loop: CASSAGQISYEQYF. CDR3 bases: TGTGCCAGCAGCGCTGGACAGATCTCCTACGAGCAGTACTTC. V and J are TRBV7-9 and TRBJ2-7; D is possibly TRBD1 (6 bases). The CDR3 has 14 residues. CDR1 is SEHNR and CDR2 is FQNEAQ in the germline V gene (reference sequence). V was clipped by 5 bases and J by 0 bases, with 11 bases between them.

This clone occurred many times. The rearrangement uses TRBV4-1 and TRBJ1-1; tentatively, D is TRBD1 (6 bases). Trimming took 4 bases from V and 1 from J, leaving 19 bases between them. CDR3 length equals 17 residues. Germline V CDR1 and CDR2: MGHRA, YSYEKL. For the CDR3, the DNA is TGCGCCAGCAGCCCGAACAGGGCCCATCATCGGAACACTGAAGCTTTCTTT. Translated, it gives CASSPNRAHHRNTEAFF.

This chain connects TRBV18 to TRBJ2-7, with a weak D call TRBD2 (6 bases). CDR1 KGHSH and CDR2 LQKENI come from the germline V gene. The CDR3 has 14 residues. V lost 4 bases and J lost 5, with 15 bases in between. The CDR3 sequence is CASSLGTAVHEQYF. DNA for the CDR3: TGTGCCAGCTCACTGGGGACTGCGGTTCACGAGCAGTACTTC.

The chain links TRBV19 to TRBJ2-7; D might be TRBD1 (5 bases). Deletions cut 5 bases from V and 5 bases from J, with 13 bases between. The CDR3 length is 13 residues. CDR1 LNHDA and CDR2 SQIVND come from the germline V gene (reference sequence). This CDR3 is CASSQTQGNEQYF. CDR3 in DNA: TGTGCCAGTAGTCAAACGCAGGGAAACGAGCAGTACTTC.

This clone occurred once. V gene TRBV28 combines with J gene TRBJ2-1; 7 bases are a match to TRBD2. The CDR3 sequence is 17 residues long. After removal of 5 bases from V and 5 bases from J, the junction contained 15 bases not matched to a gene. CDR1 and CDR2 from the germline V gene are MDHEN and SYDVKM. This CDR3 reads CASSLLPGGAYNNEQFF. CDR3 DNA: TGTGCCAGCAGTCTCCTGCCGGGGGGAGCGTATAACAATGAGCAGTTCTTC. The full variable domain, rest sourced from reference TRBV28 and TRBJ2-1, is DVKVTQSSRYLVKRTGEKVFLECVQDMDHENMFWYRQDPGLGLRLIYFSYDVKMKEKGDIPEGYSVSREKKERFSLILESASTNQTSMYLCASSLLPGGAYNNEQFFGPGTRLTVL.

Concerning this clone: This CDR3 is also generated by other DNA sequences in the sample. The J gene is TRBJ2-7, the V gene TRBV9; 11 nucleotides match TRBD2. This CDR3 has 15 residues. Per the germline V gene, CDR1 is SGDLS and CDR2 is YYNGEE. Unmatched junction bases numbered 1, after V lost 0 bases and J lost 2 bases. This CDR3 is CASSVGTSGPYEQYF. DNA for the CDR3: TGTGCCAGCAGCGTAGGGACTAGCGGGCCCTACGAGCAGTACTTC.

This clone appeared a few times. The chain employs TRBV27 and TRBJ1-1, with a possible D match to TRBD1 (6 bases). The V and J ends lost 2 bases and 6 bases respectively, with 16 bases between them. Germline lookup yields CDR1 MNHEY and CDR2 SMNVEV (reference sequence). CDR3 size: 15 residues. The CDR3 region has the DNA TGTGCCAGCAGTTTAGAGGGTGCAGGGGAACCTGAAGCTTTCTTT. Protein: CASSLEGAGEPEAFF.

This clone was counted between two and nine times. The chain couples TRBV7-8 to TRBJ1-2, with 7 bases aligning to TRBD1. Germline V gives CDR1 SGHVS, CDR2 FQNEAQ. Trimming cost V 3 bases and J 4 bases; bases outside gene matches: 2. There are 13 residues in the CDR3. Here the CDR3 DNA reads TGTGCCAGCAGCTTCCGGACAGGCTATGGCTACACCTTC. Encoded protein: CASSFRTGYGYTF.

This clone was seen only once. This chain joins TRBV7-3 and TRBJ2-6; D unresolved. The CDR3 spans 17 residues. CDR1 is SGHTA and CDR2 is FQGTGA in the germline V gene. V was cut by 1 base and J by 0 bases, with 10 bases left in between. CDR3 DNA sequence: TGTGCCAGCAGCTTAAAGTATGGCCTCTCTGGGGCCAACGTCCTGACTTTC. It codes for CASSLKYGLSGANVLTF.

The sample holds one count of this clone. The chain recombines TRBV18 with TRBJ2-1; possibly TRBD2 for D (7 bases). The V and J ends lost 6 bases and 5 bases respectively, with 14 bases between them. This CDR3 spans 14 amino acids. CDR1 and CDR2 from the germline V gene are KGHSH and LQKENI. Here the CDR3 DNA reads TGTGCCAGCTCGAGGGGGGGAGGAGACAATGAGCAGTTCTTC. Translated, it gives CASSRGGGDNEQFF.

The chain uses TRBV7-8 and TRBJ1-2; 9 bases line up with TRBD1. This CDR3 contains 14 residues. Germline V CDR1 and CDR2: SGHVS, FQNEAQ. J gave up 4 bases and V 1 base, and 1 base lay outside the gene matches. The CDR3 nucleotides are TGTGCCAGCAGCTTAGGGGGACAGGGCTATGGCTACACCTTC. Its protein product is CASSLGGQGYGYTF.

The CDR3 bases are TGTGCCAGCAGCGCGGACAGGGAAGATACGCAGTATTTT. It is translated as CASSADREDTQYF. This rearrangement joins TRBV5-4 to TRBJ2-3; 8 positions match TRBD1. J lost 5 bases, V lost 4 bases, and 3 bases had no gene match. Germline CDR1 reads SGHNT; CDR2 reads YYREEE (reference sequence). This CDR3 contains 13 residues.

The chain uses TRBV9 and TRBJ2-7; possible D gene TRBD2, 6 bases. V dropped 3 bases and J dropped 0 bases, with 16 bases sitting between them. This CDR3 is built from 16 residues. Germline CDR1 and CDR2: SGDLS and YYNGEE. The DNA of the CDR3 is TGTGCCAGCAGCGCGACGGTCGGCGGGGCCTCCTACGAGCAGTACTTC. This encodes CASSATVGGASYEQYF.

The chain combines TRBV10-3 with TRBJ2-7; 12 nucleotides match TRBD1. With 1 base clipped from V and 6 bases from J, the junction kept 1 base outside the gene matches. This CDR3 region has 14 residues. CDR1 ENHRY and CDR2 SYGVKD come from the germline V gene. Here the CDR3 reads CAISEWDRGREQYF. The CDR3 DNA sequence: TGTGCCATCAGTGAGTGGGACAGGGGGCGCGAGCAGTACTTC.

The V and J genes are TRBV14 and TRBJ2-4; a weak D match, TRBD2 (5 bases). Germline V gene data show CDR1 as SGHDN and CDR2 as FVKESK. This CDR3 is 18 amino acids long. V lost 4 bases and J 5 bases, leaving 24 bases between the germline ends. Here the CDR3 reads CASSRDSSSLAPENIQYF. CDR3 sequence (DNA): TGTGCCAGCAGCCGAGATTCGTCGTCGTTAGCGCCGGAAAACATTCAGTACTTC. Full variable domain (rest looked up from reference TRBV14 and TRBJ2-4): EAGVTQFPSHSVIEKGQTVTLRCDPISGHDNLYWYRRVMGKEIKFLLHFVKESKQDESGMPNNRFLAERTGGTYSTLKVQPAELEDSGVYFCASSRDSSSLAPENIQYFGAGTRLSVL.

A note on this clone: A junction boundary mismatches the germline segment, possibly from a read error. This chain uses TRBV7-9 with TRBJ2-7; D is uncertain. This CDR3 has 12 amino acids. Germline V gives CDR1 SEHNR, CDR2 FQNEAQ (reference sequence). CDR3 in DNA: TGTTCCAGCAGCTTGGTAGCCTACGAGCAGTACTTC. Amino acid sequence: CSSSLVAYEQYF.

The rearrangement joins TRBV19 to TRBJ1-3; TRBD1 might be the D (5 bases). The V gene's germline CDR1 is LNHDA and CDR2 SQIVND (reference sequence). The length of the CDR3 is 17 residues. Trimming stripped 6 bases from V and 5 bases from J, with 23 bases between. The DNA for the CDR3 is TGTGCCAGTAGATCCCGGGACTCTCAAATCGGACGAAACACCATATATTTT. It encodes CASRSRDSQIGRNTIYF.

This clone was recorded once. CDR3 coding DNA: TGTGCCAGCAGTTCCCAAGGTTTGGGTGAGCGAGGCTACACCTTC. It translates to CASSSQGLGERGYTF. The chain joins TRBV27 to TRBJ1-2; D unresolved. V lost 4 bases and J 8 bases, leaving 20 bases between the germline ends. This CDR3 has 15 amino acids. The germline V gene has CDR1 MNHEY and CDR2 SMNVEV (reference sequence).

The V call is TRBV7-9, the J call TRBJ2-1, with 8 bases aligning to TRBD1. This CDR3 is built from 14 residues. V dropped 6 bases and J dropped 9; count of bases not matched to a gene: 10. CDR1 and CDR2 (germline): SEHNR, FQNEAQ (reference sequence). In DNA, the CDR3 is TGTGCCAGCAGTTTGACTGACAGGGGAACTGAGCAGTTCTTC. It encodes CASSLTDRGTEQFF.

This clone appeared a few times. This chain connects TRBV28 to TRBJ1-5; no definite D call. Germline V lookup: CDR1 MDHEN, CDR2 SYDVKM. This CDR3 has 12 amino acids. Deletions cut 10 bases from V and 7 bases from J, with 14 bases between. For the CDR3, the DNA is TGTGCCACCTCAGGTTTTGGGCAGCCCCAGCATTTT. Protein sequence: CATSGFGQPQHF. The full variable domain, completed using reference TRBV28 and TRBJ1-5, is DVKVTQSSRYLVKRTGEKVFLECVQDMDHENMFWYRQDPGLGLRLIYFSYDVKMKEKGDIPEGYSVSREKKERFSLILESASTNQTSMYLCATSGFGQPQHFGDGTRLSIL.